Below, 2 T cell receptor beta chains from the same sample are listed, as sequenced in a study of cytomegalovirus exposure and HLA in healthy donors. Repertoires were generated with immunoSEQ multiplex PCR, while TCRdb's copy carries only in-frame clones and drops some. The sample has 200,000 or so clones, roughly 82% seen once; the top ten hold more than 6.5%. Sequencing was done on a sample of PBMCs. The origin of the receptors is a man between 18 and 35 years old in good health and CMV-seropositive.

This clone was picked up one time. This chain joins TRBV7-9 and TRBJ1-1; D perhaps matches TRBD1 (6 bases). The germline V gene has CDR1 SEHNR and CDR2 FQNEAQ (reference sequence). V was clipped by 5 bases and J by 1 base, with 8 bases between them. CDR3 size: 13 residues. The CDR3 spells CASSQTGNTEAFF. The CDR3 DNA follows: TGTGCCAGCAGCCAGACAGGGAACACTGAAGCTTTCTTT.

This clone came up many times. This chain connects TRBV6-5 to TRBJ2-7; D ambiguous. This CDR3 comprises 15 residues. Germline CDR1 MNHEY, CDR2 SVGAGI. The V end lost 2 bases, the J end lost 1 base, and 12 bases lay between the germline ends. This CDR3 is CASSYGATGSYEQYF. DNA for the CDR3: TGTGCCAGCAGTTACGGTGCCACCGGTTCCTACGAGCAGTACTTC.